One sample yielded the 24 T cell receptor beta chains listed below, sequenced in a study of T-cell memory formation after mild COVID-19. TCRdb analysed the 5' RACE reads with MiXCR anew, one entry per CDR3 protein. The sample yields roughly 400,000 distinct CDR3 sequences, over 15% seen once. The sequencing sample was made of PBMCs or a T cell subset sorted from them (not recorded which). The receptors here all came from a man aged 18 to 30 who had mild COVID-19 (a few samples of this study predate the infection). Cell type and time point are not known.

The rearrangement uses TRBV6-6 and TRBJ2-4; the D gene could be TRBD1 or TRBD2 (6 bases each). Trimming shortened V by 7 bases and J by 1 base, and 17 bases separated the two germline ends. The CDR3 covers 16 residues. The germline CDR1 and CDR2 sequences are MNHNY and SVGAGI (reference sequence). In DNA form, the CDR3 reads TGTGCCAGCATCCTCGGAGGGGGAATGGCCAAAAACATTCAGTACTTC. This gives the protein CASILGGGMAKNIQYF.

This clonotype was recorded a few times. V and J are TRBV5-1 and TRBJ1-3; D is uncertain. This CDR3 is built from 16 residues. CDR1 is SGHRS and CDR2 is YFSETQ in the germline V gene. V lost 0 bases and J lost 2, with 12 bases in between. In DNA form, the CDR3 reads TGCGCCAGCAGCTTGGGGCAATTCGGGACTGGAAACACCATATATTTT. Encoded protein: CASSLGQFGTGNTIYF.

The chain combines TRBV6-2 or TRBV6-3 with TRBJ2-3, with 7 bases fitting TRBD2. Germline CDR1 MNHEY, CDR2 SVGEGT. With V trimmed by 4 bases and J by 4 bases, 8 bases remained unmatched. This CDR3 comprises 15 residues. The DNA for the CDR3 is TGTGCCAGCAGTTTGACCGGGGGGTTGGCAGATACGCAGTATTTT. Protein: CASSLTGGLADTQYF.

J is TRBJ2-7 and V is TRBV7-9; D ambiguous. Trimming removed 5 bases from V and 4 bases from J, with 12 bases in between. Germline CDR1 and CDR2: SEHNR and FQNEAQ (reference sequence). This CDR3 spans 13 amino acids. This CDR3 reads CASSRLNDYEQYV. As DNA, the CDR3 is TGTGCCAGCAGCCGCTTGAATGATTACGAGCAGTACGTC.

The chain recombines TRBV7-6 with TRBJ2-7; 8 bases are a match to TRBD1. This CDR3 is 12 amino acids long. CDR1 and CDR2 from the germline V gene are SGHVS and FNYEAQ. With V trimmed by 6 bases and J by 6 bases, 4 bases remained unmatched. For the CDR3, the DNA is TGTGCCAGCAGAGGACAGGGAGGCGAGCAGTACTTC. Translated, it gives CASRGQGGEQYF.

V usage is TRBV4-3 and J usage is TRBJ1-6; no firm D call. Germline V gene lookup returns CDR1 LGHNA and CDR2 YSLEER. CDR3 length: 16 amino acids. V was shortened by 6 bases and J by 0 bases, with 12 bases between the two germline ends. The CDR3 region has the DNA TGCGCCAGCAGACCCGGACGGAGCTCCTATAATTCACCCCTCCACTTT. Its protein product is CASRPGRSSYNSPLHF.

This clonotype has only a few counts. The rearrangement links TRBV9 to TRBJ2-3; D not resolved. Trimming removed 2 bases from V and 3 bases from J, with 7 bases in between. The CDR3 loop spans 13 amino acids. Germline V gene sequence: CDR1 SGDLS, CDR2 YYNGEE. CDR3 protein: CASSVGVTDTQYF. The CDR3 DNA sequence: TGTGCCAGCAGCGTTGGGGTGACAGATACGCAGTATTTT. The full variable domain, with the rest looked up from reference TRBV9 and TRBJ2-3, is DSGVTQTPKHLITATGQRVTLRCSPRSGDLSVYWYQQSLDQGLQFLIQYYNGEERAKGNILERFSAQQFPDLHSELNLSSLELGDSALYFCASSVGVTDTQYFGPGTRLTVL.

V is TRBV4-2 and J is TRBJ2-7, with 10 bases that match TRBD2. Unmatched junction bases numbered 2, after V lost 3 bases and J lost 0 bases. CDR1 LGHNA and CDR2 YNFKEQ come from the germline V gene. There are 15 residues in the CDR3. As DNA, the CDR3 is TGTGCCAGCAGCCATCTAGCGGGGGCCTCCTACGAGCAGTACTTC. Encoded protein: CASSHLAGASYEQYF.

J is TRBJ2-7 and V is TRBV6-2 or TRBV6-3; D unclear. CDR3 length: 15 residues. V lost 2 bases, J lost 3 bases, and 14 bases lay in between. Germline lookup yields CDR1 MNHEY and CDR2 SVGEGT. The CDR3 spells CASSYGQRRNYEQYV. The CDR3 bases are TGTGCCAGCAGTTACGGGCAACGGCGGAACTACGAGCAGTACGTC.

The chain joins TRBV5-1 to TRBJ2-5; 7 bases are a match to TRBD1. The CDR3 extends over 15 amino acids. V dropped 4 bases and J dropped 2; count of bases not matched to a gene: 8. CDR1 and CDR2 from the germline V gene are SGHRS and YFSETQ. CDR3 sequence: CASSPGQLLQETQYF. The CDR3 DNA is TGCGCCAGCAGCCCGGGACAGCTTCTACAAGAGACCCAGTACTTC.

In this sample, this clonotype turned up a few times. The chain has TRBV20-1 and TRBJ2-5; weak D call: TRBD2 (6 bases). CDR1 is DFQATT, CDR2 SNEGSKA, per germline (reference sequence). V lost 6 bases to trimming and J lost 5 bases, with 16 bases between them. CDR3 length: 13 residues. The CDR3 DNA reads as TGCAGTGCCAGAAAAGAGGGACTGGAGACCCAGTACTTC. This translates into CSARKEGLETQYF.

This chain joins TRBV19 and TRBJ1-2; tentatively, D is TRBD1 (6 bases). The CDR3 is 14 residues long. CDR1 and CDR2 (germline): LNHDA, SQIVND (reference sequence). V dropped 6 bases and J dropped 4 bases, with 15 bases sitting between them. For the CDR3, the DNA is TGTGCCAGTAGCCCGGACAGTCGCCCCTATGGCTACACCTTC. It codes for CASSPDSRPYGYTF.

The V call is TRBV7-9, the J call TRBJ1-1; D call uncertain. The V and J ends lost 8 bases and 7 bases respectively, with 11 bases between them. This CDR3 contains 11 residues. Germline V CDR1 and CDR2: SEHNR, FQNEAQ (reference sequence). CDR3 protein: CASGRTLEAFF. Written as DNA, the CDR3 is TGTGCCAGCGGACGGACTCTTGAAGCTTTCTTT.

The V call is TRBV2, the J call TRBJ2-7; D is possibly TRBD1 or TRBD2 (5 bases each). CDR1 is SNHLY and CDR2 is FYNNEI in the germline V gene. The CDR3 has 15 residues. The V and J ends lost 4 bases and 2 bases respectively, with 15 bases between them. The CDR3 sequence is CASSGPGTGTYEQYF. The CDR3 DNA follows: TGTGCCAGCAGTGGACCCGGGACGGGGACCTACGAGCAGTACTTC.

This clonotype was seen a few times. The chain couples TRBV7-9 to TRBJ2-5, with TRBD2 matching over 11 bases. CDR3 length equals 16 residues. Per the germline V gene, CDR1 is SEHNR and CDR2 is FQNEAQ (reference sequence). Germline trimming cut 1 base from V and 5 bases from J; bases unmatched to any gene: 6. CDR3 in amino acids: CASSLGLAGSKETQYF. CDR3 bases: TGTGCCAGCAGCTTAGGACTAGCGGGGAGTAAGGAGACCCAGTACTTC.

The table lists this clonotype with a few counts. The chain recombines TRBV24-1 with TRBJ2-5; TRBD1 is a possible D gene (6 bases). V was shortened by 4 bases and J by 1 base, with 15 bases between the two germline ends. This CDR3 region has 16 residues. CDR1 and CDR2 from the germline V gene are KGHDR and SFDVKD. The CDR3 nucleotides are TGTGCCACCAGTGACACAGGGTCCCCGACCCAAGAGACCCAGTACTTC. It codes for CATSDTGSPTQETQYF.

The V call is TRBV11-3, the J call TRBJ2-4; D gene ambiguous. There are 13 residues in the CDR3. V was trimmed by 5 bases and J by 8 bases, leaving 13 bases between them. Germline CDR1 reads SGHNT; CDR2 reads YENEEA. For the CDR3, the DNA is TGTGCCAGCAGCCAGTCTGGAGTGGACATTCAGTACTTC. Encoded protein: CASSQSGVDIQYF.

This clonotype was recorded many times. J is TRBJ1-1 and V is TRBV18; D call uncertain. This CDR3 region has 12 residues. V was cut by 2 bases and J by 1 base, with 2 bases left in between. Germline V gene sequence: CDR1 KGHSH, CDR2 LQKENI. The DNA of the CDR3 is TGTGCCAGCTCACCATGGAACACTGAAGCTTTCTTT. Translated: CASSPWNTEAFF.

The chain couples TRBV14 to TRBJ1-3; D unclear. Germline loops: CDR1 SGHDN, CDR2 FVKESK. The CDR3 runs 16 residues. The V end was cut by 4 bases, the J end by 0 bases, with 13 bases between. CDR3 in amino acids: CASSRPGTNSGNTIYF. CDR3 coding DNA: TGTGCCAGCAGCCGACCGGGCACCAACTCTGGAAACACCATATATTTT.

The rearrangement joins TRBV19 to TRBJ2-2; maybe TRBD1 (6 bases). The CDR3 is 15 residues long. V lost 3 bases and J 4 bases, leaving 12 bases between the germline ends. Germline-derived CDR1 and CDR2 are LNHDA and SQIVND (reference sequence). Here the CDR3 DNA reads TGTGCCAGTAGTATGCCAGGGGCTTTCACCGGGGAGCTGTTTTTT. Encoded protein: CASSMPGAFTGELFF.

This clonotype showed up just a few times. Here the CDR3 DNA reads TGTGCCAGCAGCCCGACCCGGCGGCTGTTTTTT. Translated, it gives CASSPTRRLFF. The genes are TRBV7-9 and TRBJ1-4, with no clear D. The CDR3 covers 11 residues. Per germline, CDR1 SEHNR and CDR2 FQNEAQ (reference sequence). The ends were cut back, 5 bases at V and 14 bases at J, with 12 bases in the middle.

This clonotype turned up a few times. In DNA form, the CDR3 reads TGTGCCAGCAGTTACTTAAGGGAGGGTGGCTACACCTTC. Amino acids: CASSYLREGGYTF. The V gene is TRBV6-5, the J gene TRBJ1-2, with D unresolved. Germline loops: CDR1 MNHEY, CDR2 SVGAGI. The CDR3 is made up of 13 amino acids. V lost 1 base, J lost 7 bases, and 10 bases lay in between.

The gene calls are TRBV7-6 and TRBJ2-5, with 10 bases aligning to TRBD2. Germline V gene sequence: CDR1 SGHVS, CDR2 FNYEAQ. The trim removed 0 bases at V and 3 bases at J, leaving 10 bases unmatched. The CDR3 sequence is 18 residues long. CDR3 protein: CASSLAIVAAGGEETQYF. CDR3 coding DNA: TGTGCCAGCAGCTTAGCGATTGTAGCAGCGGGGGGGGAAGAGACCCAGTACTTC. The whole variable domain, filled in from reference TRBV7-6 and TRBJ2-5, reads GAGVSQSPRYKVTKRGQDVALRCDPISGHVSLYWYRQALGQGPEFLTYFNYEAQQDKSGLPNDRFSAERPEGSISTLTIQRTEQRDSAMYRCASSLAIVAAGGEETQYFGPGTRLLVL.

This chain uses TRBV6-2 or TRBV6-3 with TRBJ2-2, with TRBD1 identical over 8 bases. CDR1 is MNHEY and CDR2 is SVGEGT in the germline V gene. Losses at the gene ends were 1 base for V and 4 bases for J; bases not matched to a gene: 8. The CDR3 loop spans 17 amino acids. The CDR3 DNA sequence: TGTGCCAGCAGTTACTGGACCGGGACAGGAAGCACCGGGGAGCTGTTTTTT. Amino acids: CASSYWTGTGSTGELFF.